This section outlines one T cell receptor (beta chain) sequence together with its context. Antigen: not known. Sequencing was performed with immunoSEQ multiplex PCR; in TCRdb, only in-frame clones are kept and a portion is missing. Altogether about 86,000 clones are present, 88% being singletons, with the ten largest covering roughly 5.8%. This sample stems from a study of T cell responses to AZD1222 COVID-19 vaccine. Notes on the study in general: Donors were mostly white British, more females; clonal diversity possibly underestimated.

Germline V gene lookup returns CDR1 SGHAT and CDR2 FQNNGV. Trimming cost V 9 bases and J 3 bases; bases outside gene matches: 6. The length of the CDR3 is 13 residues. The sequence came from an adult in good health. The sample was peripheral blood, taken on day 0 of AZD1222 vaccination. The rearrangement links TRBV11-2 to TRBJ2-3; 7 positions agree with TRBD2. CDR3 nucleotides: TGTGCCAGTAAACTAGCGCATACAGATACGCAGTATTTT. This codes for CASKLAHTDTQYF.